The present TCR beta chain was sequenced within a study of OX40 agonist ivuxolimab in advanced cancers. Study-level information: In this cohort, patients received ivuxolimab, an agonistic anti-OX40 (CD134) antibody. Cohort: around 79% men, mean age approximately 66, aged about 23 to 79. General study results and limits: Dosing at 0.1 to 3.0 mg/kg was accompanied by clonal expansion of CD4+ and CD8+ blood T cells by week 6.

About this clone: Its antigen is still unknown.

Germline V gene sequence: CDR1 SGHTA, CDR2 FQGNSA. V was pared by 4 bases and J by 0 bases, with 7 bases between. This CDR3 comprises 13 residues. Sequenced by immunoSEQ multiplex PCR; TCRdb stores in-frame clones only, minus some. The sample consists of some 47,000 clones, more than 70% of them appearing once. This sample comprised CD4+ or CD8+ T cells sorted from blood, obtained in a trial of the OX40 agonist ivuxolimab. The sequence derives from an adult with an advanced solid tumor such as melanoma, head and neck, liver or kidney cancer. The V call is TRBV7-2, the J call TRBJ2-7; D unclear. CDR3: CASSYAISYEQYF. CDR3 in DNA: TGTGCCAGCAGCTATGCTATCTCCTACGAGCAGTACTTC.